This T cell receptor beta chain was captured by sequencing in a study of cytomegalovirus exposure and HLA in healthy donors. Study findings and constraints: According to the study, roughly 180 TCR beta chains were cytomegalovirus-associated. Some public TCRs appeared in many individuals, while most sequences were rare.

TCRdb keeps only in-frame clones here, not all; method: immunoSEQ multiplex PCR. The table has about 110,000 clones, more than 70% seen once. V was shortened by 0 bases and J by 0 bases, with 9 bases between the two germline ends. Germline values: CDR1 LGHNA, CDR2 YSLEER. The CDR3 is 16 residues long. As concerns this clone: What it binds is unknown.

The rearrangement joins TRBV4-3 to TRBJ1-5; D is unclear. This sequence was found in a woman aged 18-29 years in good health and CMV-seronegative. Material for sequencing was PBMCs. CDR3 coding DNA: TGCGCCAGCAGCCAAGATGGCGGATATAGCAATCAGCCCCAGCATTTT. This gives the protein CASSQDGGYSNQPQHF.